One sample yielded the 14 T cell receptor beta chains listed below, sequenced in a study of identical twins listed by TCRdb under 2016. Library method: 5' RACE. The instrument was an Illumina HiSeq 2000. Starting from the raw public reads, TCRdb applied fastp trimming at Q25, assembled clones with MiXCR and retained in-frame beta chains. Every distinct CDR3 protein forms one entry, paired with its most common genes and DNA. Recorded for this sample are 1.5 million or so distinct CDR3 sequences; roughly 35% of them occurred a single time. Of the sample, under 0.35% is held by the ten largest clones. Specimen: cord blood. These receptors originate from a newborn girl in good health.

In DNA form, the CDR3 reads TGTGCCAGCAGCTTAGCCGTCATTTCCACAGATACGCAGTATTTT. Translated, it gives CASSLAVISTDTQYF. The chain recombines TRBV11-2 with TRBJ2-3; D not certain. Germline CDR1 reads SGHAT; CDR2 reads FQNNGV. V lost 1 base and J lost 2, with 10 bases in between. This CDR3 is 15 amino acids long.

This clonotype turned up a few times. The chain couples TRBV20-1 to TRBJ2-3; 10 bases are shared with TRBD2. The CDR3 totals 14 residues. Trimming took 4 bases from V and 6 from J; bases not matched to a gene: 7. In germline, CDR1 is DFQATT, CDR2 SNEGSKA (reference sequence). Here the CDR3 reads CSATPSGRRDTQYF. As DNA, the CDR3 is TGCAGTGCTACCCCTAGCGGGAGACGCGATACGCAGTATTTT.

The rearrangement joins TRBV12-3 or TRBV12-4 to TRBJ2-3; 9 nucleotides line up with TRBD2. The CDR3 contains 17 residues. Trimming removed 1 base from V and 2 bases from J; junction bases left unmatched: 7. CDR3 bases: TGTGCCAGCAGTTTAGGTAGCGGGAGCCCTCTCACAGATACGCAGTATTTT. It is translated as CASSLGSGSPLTDTQYF.

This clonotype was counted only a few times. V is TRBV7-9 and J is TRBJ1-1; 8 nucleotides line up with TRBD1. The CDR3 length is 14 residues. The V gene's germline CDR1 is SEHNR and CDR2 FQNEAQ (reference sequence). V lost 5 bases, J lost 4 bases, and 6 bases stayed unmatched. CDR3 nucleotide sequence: TGTGCCAGCAGCCCCTATACAGGGGGCACTGAAGCTTTCTTT. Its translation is CASSPYTGGTEAFF.

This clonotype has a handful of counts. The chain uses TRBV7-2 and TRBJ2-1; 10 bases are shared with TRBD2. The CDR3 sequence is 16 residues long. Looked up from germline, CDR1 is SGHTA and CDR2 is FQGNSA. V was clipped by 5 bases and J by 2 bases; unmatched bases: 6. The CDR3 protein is CASSIRAGGPYNEQFF. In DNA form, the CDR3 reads TGTGCCAGCAGCATACGAGCGGGAGGGCCCTACAATGAGCAGTTCTTC. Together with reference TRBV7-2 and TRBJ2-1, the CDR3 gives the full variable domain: GAGVSQSPSNKVTEKGKDVELRCDPISGHTALYWYRQSLGQGLEFLIYFQGNSAPDKSGLPSDRFSAERTGGSVSTLTIQRTQQEDSAVYLCASSIRAGGPYNEQFFGPGTRLTVL.

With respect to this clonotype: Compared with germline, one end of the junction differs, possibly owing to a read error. CDR3 coding DNA: TGTGTCATCAGTGTGGACAGGATGAACACCGGGGAGCTGTTTTTT. It yields the protein CVISVDRMNTGELFF. The chain couples TRBV10-3 to TRBJ2-2; 7 bases map to TRBD1. The germline gives CDR1 ENHRY, CDR2 SYGVKD. This CDR3 has 15 amino acids.

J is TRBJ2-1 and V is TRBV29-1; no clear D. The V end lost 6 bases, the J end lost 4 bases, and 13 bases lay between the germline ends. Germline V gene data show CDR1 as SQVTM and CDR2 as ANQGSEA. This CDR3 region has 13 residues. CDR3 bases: TGCAGCGTCACCGATGGACGATACAATGAGCAGTTCTTC. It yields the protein CSVTDGRYNEQFF.

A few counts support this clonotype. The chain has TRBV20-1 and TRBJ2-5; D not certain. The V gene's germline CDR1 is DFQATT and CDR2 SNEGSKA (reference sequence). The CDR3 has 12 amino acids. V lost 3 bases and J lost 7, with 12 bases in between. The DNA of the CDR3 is TGCAGTGCTAGGGTGGGAAGGAGGACCCAGTACTTC. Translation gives CSARVGRRTQYF.

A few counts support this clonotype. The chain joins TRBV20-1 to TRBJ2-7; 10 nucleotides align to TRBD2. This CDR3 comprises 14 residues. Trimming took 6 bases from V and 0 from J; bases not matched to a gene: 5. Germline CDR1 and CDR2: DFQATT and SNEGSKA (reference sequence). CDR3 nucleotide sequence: TGCAGTGCGAGACAGCGGGGGGGCTCCTACGAGCAGTACTTC. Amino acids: CSARQRGGSYEQYF.

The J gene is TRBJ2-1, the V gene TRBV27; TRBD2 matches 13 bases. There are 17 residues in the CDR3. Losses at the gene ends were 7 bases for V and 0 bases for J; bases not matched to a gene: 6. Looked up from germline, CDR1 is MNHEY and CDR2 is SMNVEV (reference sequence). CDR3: CASKRLAGGRSYNEQFF. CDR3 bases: TGTGCCAGCAAGAGACTAGCGGGGGGCCGCTCCTACAATGAGCAGTTCTTC.

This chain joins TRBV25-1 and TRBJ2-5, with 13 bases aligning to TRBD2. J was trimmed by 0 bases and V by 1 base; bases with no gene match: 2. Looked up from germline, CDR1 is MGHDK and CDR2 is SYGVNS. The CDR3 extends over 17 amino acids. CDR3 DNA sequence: TGTGCCAGCAGTGAATTTGGACTAGCGGGAGACCAAGAGACCCAGTACTTC. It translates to CASSEFGLAGDQETQYF.

Here the CDR3 reads CSARAPFSGSSKVQYF. CDR3 DNA sequence: TGCAGTGCTAGAGCCCCGTTTAGCGGGAGTTCAAAGGTGCAGTACTTC. V gene TRBV20-1 combines with J gene TRBJ2-7; TRBD2 aligns across 9 bases. V gave up 1 base and J gave up 9 bases; unmatched junction bases: 16. The CDR3 is 16 residues long. The germline CDR1 and CDR2 sequences are DFQATT and SNEGSKA (reference sequence).

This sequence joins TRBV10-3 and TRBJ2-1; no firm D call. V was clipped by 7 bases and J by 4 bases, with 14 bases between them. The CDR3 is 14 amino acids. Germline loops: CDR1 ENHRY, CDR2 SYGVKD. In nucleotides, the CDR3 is TGTGCCATCAAAGATGAGGTAGGGTACAATGAGCAGTTCTTC. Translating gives CAIKDEVGYNEQFF.

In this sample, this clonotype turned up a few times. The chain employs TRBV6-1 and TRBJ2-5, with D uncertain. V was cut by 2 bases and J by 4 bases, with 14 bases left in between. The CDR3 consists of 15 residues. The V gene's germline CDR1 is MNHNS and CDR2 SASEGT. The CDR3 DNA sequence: TGTGCCAGCAGTGAACTTAATCCCCGAGGAGAGACCCAGTACTTC. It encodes CASSELNPRGETQYF.